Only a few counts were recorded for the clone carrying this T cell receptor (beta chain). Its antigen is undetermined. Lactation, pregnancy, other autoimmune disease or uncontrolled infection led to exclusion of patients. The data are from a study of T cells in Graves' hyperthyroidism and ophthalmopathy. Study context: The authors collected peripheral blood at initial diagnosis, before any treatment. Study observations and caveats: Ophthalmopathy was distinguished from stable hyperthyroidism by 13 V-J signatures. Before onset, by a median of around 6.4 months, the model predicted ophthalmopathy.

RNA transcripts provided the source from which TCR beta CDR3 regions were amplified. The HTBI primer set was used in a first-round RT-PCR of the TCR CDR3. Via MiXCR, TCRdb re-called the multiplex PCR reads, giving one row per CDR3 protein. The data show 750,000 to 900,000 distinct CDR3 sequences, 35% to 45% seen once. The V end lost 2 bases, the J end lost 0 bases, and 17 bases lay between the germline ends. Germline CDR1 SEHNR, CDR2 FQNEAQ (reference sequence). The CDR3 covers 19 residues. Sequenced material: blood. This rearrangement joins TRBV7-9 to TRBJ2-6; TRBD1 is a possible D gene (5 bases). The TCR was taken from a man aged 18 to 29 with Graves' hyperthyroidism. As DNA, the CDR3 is TGTGCCAGCAGCTTACTGATAAAGGGGCCCACCTCTGGGGCCAACGTCCTGACTTTC. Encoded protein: CASSLLIKGPTSGANVLTF. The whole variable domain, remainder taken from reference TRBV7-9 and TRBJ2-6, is DTGVSQNPRHKITKRGQNVTFRCDPISEHNRLYWYRQTLGQGPEFLTYFQNEAQLEKSRLLSDRFSAERPKGSFSTLEIQRTEQGDSAMYLCASSLLIKGPTSGANVLTFGAGSRLTVL.